These 22 T cell receptor beta chains share one sample of origin, sequenced in a study of radiation and T cells in renal cell carcinoma. Here immunoSEQ multiplex PCR was the method, and the copy in TCRdb shows in-frame clones only, minus some. The sample lists tens of thousands of clones, 82% seen once, with 5% to 6.5% in the top ten. Time point defined: baseline pretreatment blood. Treatment here: 15 Gy SBRT to primary tumor, nephrectomy 4 weeks later. Sequencing was performed on blood, taken from a patient whose treatment included radiotherapy and nephrectomy. All receptors come from a man in his sixties with renal cell carcinoma.

The chain carries TRBV28 and TRBJ2-5; 8 bases agree with TRBD1. The germline V gene encodes CDR1 MDHEN and CDR2 SYDVKM. The CDR3 covers 15 residues. Losses at the gene ends were 7 bases for V and 5 bases for J; bases not matched to a gene: 12. The DNA of the CDR3 is TGTGCCAGCAACCAGGGGGCGAACCTGGGGGAGACCCAGTACTTC. Encoded protein: CASNQGANLGETQYF.

The chain couples TRBV29-1 to TRBJ1-1; D not certain. The CDR3 spans 15 residues. CDR1 is SQVTM, CDR2 ANQGSEA, per germline. V was cut by 4 bases and J by 0 bases, with 15 bases left in between. The DNA for the CDR3 is TGCAGCGTTGCGAGTTCGGCGACCATGAACACTGAAGCTTTCTTT. Translated: CSVASSATMNTEAFF. Full variable domain (outside the CDR3, taken from reference TRBV29-1 and TRBJ1-1): SAVISQKPSRDICQRGTSLTIQCQVDSQVTMMFWYRQQPGQSLTLIATANQGSEATYESGFVIDKFPISRPNLTFSTLTVSNMSPEDSSIYLCSVASSATMNTEAFFGQGTRLTVV.

The chain combines TRBV5-1 with TRBJ2-7; no definite D call. The CDR3 totals 12 residues. Looked up from germline, CDR1 is SGHRS and CDR2 is YFSETQ. V lost 7 bases to trimming and J lost 2 bases, with 10 bases between them. CDR3 protein: CASGNTTYEQYF. In DNA form, the CDR3 reads TGCGCCAGCGGGAACACCACCTACGAGCAGTACTTC.

The V call is TRBV13, the J call TRBJ2-5; perhaps TRBD2 as D (6 bases). The V gene's germline CDR1 is PRHDT and CDR2 FYEKMQ (reference sequence). The CDR3 loop spans 15 amino acids. V was shortened by 2 bases and J by 3 bases, with 13 bases between the two germline ends. The CDR3 spells CASSLPGLRKETQYF. The CDR3 DNA reads TGTGCCAGCAGCTTACCGGGACTGAGAAAAGAGACCCAGTACTTC.

The rearrangement links TRBV5-1 to TRBJ2-7, with 10 bases matching TRBD2. Germline trimming cut 1 base from V and 5 bases from J; bases unmatched to any gene: 6. The germline V gene has CDR1 SGHRS and CDR2 YFSETQ. The CDR3 runs to 15 residues. CDR3 nucleotide sequence: TGCGCCAGCAGCTTGCCTAGCGGGGGAGTCGACGAGCAGTACTTC. Its translation is CASSLPSGGVDEQYF.

The chain uses TRBV4-2 and TRBJ1-2, with D possibly TRBD1 on 5 matching bases. Deletions cut 1 base from V and 1 base from J, with 13 bases between. There are 16 residues in the CDR3. Germline V gene sequence: CDR1 LGHNA, CDR2 YNFKEQ. The CDR3 reads CASSQGSGDLNYGYTF. The CDR3 DNA follows: TGTGCCAGCAGCCAAGGCTCGGGGGACCTTAACTATGGCTACACCTTC.

The chain couples TRBV2 to TRBJ2-7, with D perhaps being TRBD1 or TRBD2 (5 bases each). There are 15 residues in the CDR3. Per germline, CDR1 SNHLY and CDR2 FYNNEI. The ends were cut back, 1 base at V and 7 bases at J, with 17 bases in the middle. CDR3 protein: CASSEDGGPVTEQYF. For the CDR3, the DNA is TGTGCCAGCAGTGAAGATGGGGGTCCCGTCACGGAGCAGTACTTC.

The rearrangement links TRBV11-2 to TRBJ1-1; D unresolved. Trimming shortened V by 5 bases and J by 5 bases, and 12 bases separated the two germline ends. This CDR3 region has 13 residues. Per germline, CDR1 SGHAT and CDR2 FQNNGV. The CDR3 coding sequence is TGTGCCAGCAGCCCCGTTTTCTTAACTGAAGCTTTCTTT. Its translation is CASSPVFLTEAFF.

V usage is TRBV7-6 and J usage is TRBJ2-5; 8 nucleotides line up with TRBD1. This CDR3 is built from 14 residues. V shed 5 bases, J shed 2 bases, and the junction held 4 bases outside the gene matches. Germline CDR1 and CDR2: SGHVS and FNYEAQ. This CDR3 is CASSLTGAQETQYF. The CDR3 DNA reads TGTGCCAGCAGCCTGACAGGGGCACAAGAGACCCAGTACTTC.

This clone is classed as medium-sized. This chain joins TRBV28 and TRBJ2-1, with 7 bases fitting TRBD1. Germline loops: CDR1 MDHEN, CDR2 SYDVKM. This CDR3 spans 16 amino acids. The trim removed 7 bases at V and 6 bases at J, leaving 15 bases unmatched. CDR3 sequence reads: CASIKVGTAYFNEQFF. The CDR3 nucleotides read TGTGCCAGCATCAAAGTAGGGACAGCGTACTTCAATGAGCAGTTCTTC.

J is TRBJ1-3 and V is TRBV7-6, with 7 bases that match TRBD1. Germline assignment: CDR1 SGHVS and CDR2 FNYEAQ. The CDR3 is 15 amino acids. The ends lost 4 bases at V and 2 bases at J; junction bases unmatched: 5. The CDR3 reads CASSSTGNPGNTIYF. CDR3 in DNA: TGTGCCAGCAGCTCGACAGGGAACCCTGGAAACACCATATATTTT.

The rearrangement joins TRBV6-1 to TRBJ2-1; 8 nucleotides align to TRBD2. Germline CDR1 MNHNS, CDR2 SASEGT. The CDR3 sequence is 14 residues long. V shed 6 bases and J 4 bases; nucleotides not matched to a gene: 5. The CDR3 spells CASRAGVMYNEQFF. The CDR3 nucleotides are TGTGCCAGCAGAGCGGGAGTTATGTACAATGAGCAGTTCTTC.

This clone was seen a few times. The chain uses TRBV5-1 and TRBJ1-2; D possibly corresponds to TRBD1 (5 bases). This CDR3 has 14 amino acids. CDR1 SGHRS and CDR2 YFSETQ come from the germline V gene. The ends were cut back, 4 bases at V and 4 bases at J, with 14 bases in the middle. The CDR3 nucleotides are TGCGCCAGCAGCCCAGGGCAGTCGGTCTATGGCTACACCTTC. Translation: CASSPGQSVYGYTF.

This clone turned up a few times. The chain carries TRBV27 and TRBJ1-2; perhaps TRBD1 as D (5 bases). The V end lost 4 bases, the J end lost 5 bases, and 20 bases lay between the germline ends. The CDR3 runs to 16 residues. CDR1 MNHEY and CDR2 SMNVEV come from the germline V gene (reference sequence). The DNA for the CDR3 is TGTGCCAGCAGTTCTACTCGGGACTCTACTGGGTATGGCTACACCTTC. This sequence encodes CASSSTRDSTGYGYTF.

The chain carries TRBV18 and TRBJ1-1; D possibly corresponds to TRBD1 (6 bases). Germline CDR1 is KGHSH and CDR2 is LQKENI. V gave up 4 bases and J gave up 5 bases, with 20 bases separating them. The CDR3 length is 16 residues. The CDR3, as DNA: TGTGCCAGCTCACTCCCTCCCCCCGGTAGGGGGACTGAAGCTTTCTTT. Translating gives CASSLPPPGRGTEAFF.

The chain is built from TRBV7-2 and TRBJ2-1; 7 positions agree with TRBD1. Germline V CDR1 and CDR2: SGHTA, FQGNSA. This CDR3 contains 13 residues. In DNA, the CDR3 is TGTGCAGCCGGGACAGTCTCCTACAATGAGCAGTTCTTC. Translating gives CAAGTVSYNEQFF.

The rearrangement uses TRBV19 and TRBJ1-1; D perhaps matches TRBD1 (5 bases). The CDR3 length is 13 residues. CDR1 and CDR2 (germline): LNHDA, SQIVND (reference sequence). The V end lost 5 bases, the J end lost 2 bases, and 9 bases lay between the germline ends. This chain's CDR3 is CASSSTGNTEAFF. The CDR3 region has the DNA TGTGCCAGTAGTTCTACAGGAAACACTGAAGCTTTCTTT.

The CDR3 loop reads CATSRDGQALQPQHF. CDR3 nucleotide sequence: TGTGCCACCAGCAGAGACGGGCAGGCACTTCAGCCCCAGCATTTT. V is TRBV15 and J is TRBJ1-5; D gene ambiguous. With 0 bases removed from V and 6 bases from J, the gap between germline ends came to 12 bases. The CDR3 has 15 amino acids. The germline gives CDR1 LNHNV, CDR2 YYDKDF (reference sequence).

This chain uses TRBV28 with TRBJ2-7; TRBD2 matches 7 bases. Trimming took 4 bases from V and 3 from J; bases not matched to a gene: 12. The CDR3 consists of 16 residues. CDR1 is MDHEN and CDR2 is SYDVKM in the germline V gene. CDR3 loop: CASSSLAEGGNYEQYF. The CDR3 bases are TGTGCCAGCAGTTCCCTAGCGGAGGGAGGGAACTACGAGCAGTACTTC.

Of note for this clone: A read error may account for a junction end that differs from germline. V gene TRBV29-1 combines with J gene TRBJ2-4; 9 bases agree with TRBD1. The CDR3 loop spans 15 amino acids. Germline loops: CDR1 SQVTM, CDR2 ANQGSEA. DNA for the CDR3: TGCAGCGTTGTAGGGGACAGGGAGAGCCAAAACATTCGGTACTTC. Protein: CSVVGDRESQNIRYF.

This sequence joins TRBV4-1 and TRBJ2-7; 7 bases match TRBD2. The CDR3 is 15 residues long. V was pared by 0 bases and J by 4 bases, with 6 bases of the junction left unmatched. Per germline, CDR1 MGHRA and CDR2 YSYEKL. The CDR3 sequence is CASSQEASGRYEQYF. As DNA, the CDR3 is TGCGCCAGCAGCCAAGAAGCTAGCGGCCGGTACGAGCAGTACTTC.

The CDR3 sequence: CASYSTGAGEQYF. The CDR3 region has the DNA TGTGCCAGCTATTCGACAGGAGCAGGCGAGCAGTACTTC. This sequence joins TRBV5-4 and TRBJ2-7; tentative D call: TRBD1 (6 bases). Deletions cut 7 bases from V and 6 bases from J, with 17 bases between. The CDR3 is 13 residues long. Germline V lookup: CDR1 SGHNT, CDR2 YYREEE (reference sequence).